This T cell receptor (beta chain) was recovered during a study of PD-L1 blockade in urothelial cancer. The overall study: Among blood samples, the median T cell count was some 140,000.

Sequencing used immunoSEQ multiplex PCR; TCRdb keeps in-frame clones, though not all of them. The data show about 74,000 clones, under 90% seen once. The CDR3 consists of 15 residues. The germline gives CDR1 LNHDA, CDR2 SQIVND (reference sequence). The V and J ends lost 1 base and 4 bases, in that order; junction bases with no gene match: 3. This clone was seen more than once but under ten times. The origin of this receptor is a man in his sixties or seventies with urothelial cancer. The chain combines TRBV19 with TRBJ2-2, with TRBD2 identical over 7 bases. Sequencing was performed on PBMCs, taken around atezolizumab (anti-PD-L1) treatment. The DNA of the CDR3 is TGTGCCAGTAGTATAGGAGGGAGGGCCACCGGGGAGCTGTTTTTT. Residues: CASSIGGRATGELFF.